There are a few counts of the clone carrying this T cell receptor beta chain. The CDR3 consists of 16 residues. Germline loops: CDR1 LNHDA, CDR2 SQIVND (reference sequence). Trimming stripped 3 bases from V and 4 bases from J, with 16 bases between. The data were obtained in a study of T-cell memory formation after mild COVID-19. TCRdb used MiXCR to reprocess the 5' RACE reads, holding one entry per CDR3 protein. Of some 120,000 distinct CDR3 sequences in the sample, about 16% were seen once. Specimen: PBMCs or a T cell subset sorted from them (not recorded which). The chain combines TRBV19 with TRBJ1-5; D ambiguous. This clonotype was sampled from an adult woman who had mild COVID-19 (a few samples of this study predate the infection). Cell type and time point are not known. The CDR3 sequence: CASSINVGSTNQPQHF. The DNA for the CDR3 is TGTGCCAGTAGTATTAACGTGGGCAGCACAAATCAGCCCCAGCATTTT.